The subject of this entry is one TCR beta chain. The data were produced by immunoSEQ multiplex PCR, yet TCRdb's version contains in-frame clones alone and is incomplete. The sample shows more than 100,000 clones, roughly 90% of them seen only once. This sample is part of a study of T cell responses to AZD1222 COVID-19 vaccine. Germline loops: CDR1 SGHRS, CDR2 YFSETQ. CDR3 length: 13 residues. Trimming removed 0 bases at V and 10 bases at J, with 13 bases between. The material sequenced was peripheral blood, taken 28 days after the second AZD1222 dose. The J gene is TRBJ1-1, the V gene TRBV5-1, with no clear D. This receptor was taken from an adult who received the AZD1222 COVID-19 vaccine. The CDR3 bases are TGCGCCAGCAGCTTGGACGACGGAAGGTTAGCTTTCTTT. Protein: CASSLDDGRLAFF.